What follows are 24 T cell receptor beta chains derived from one specimen sequenced in a study of blood T cells in healthy people across ages. The use of a sample-barcoded 5' primer and a J-beta primer mix characterized a second PCR of about 7 to 12 cycles. A single record per CDR3 protein comes from TCRdb applying MiXCR to the 5' RACE reads. Of about 560,000 distinct CDR3 sequences listed, over 25% are singletons. These data also formed part of another study, on T cells of mothers and their children.

The sequencing sample was made of blood. These receptors came from a boy between 2 and 10 years old in good health.

This clonotype has ten or more counts. The chain recombines TRBV4-1 with TRBJ2-5, with TRBD2 matching 16 bases. Germline CDR1 MGHRA, CDR2 YSYEKL. The CDR3 runs 19 residues. Trimming took 3 bases from V and 2 from J; bases not matched to a gene: 9. CDR3 residues: CASSHPGLAGGPGQETQYF. CDR3 coding DNA: TGCGCCAGCAGCCATCCGGGACTAGCGGGAGGGCCTGGTCAAGAGACCCAGTACTTC.

V and J are TRBV7-9 and TRBJ2-5, with 7 bases identical to TRBD1. Trimming took 6 bases from V and 6 from J; bases not matched to a gene: 10. The V gene's germline CDR1 is SEHNR and CDR2 FQNEAQ (reference sequence). The CDR3 has 14 amino acids. CDR3 sequence (DNA): TGTGCCAGCAGGGATAACAGGGGTCCGAAGACCCAGTACTTC. This gives the protein CASRDNRGPKTQYF.

J is TRBJ1-2 and V is TRBV12-3 or TRBV12-4; TRBD1 might be the D (6 bases). There are 13 residues in the CDR3. Trimming took 5 bases from V and 5 from J, leaving 12 bases between them. The DNA for the CDR3 is TGTGCCAGCAGTGCAGGGGTAGGGTATGGCTACACCTTC. Protein product: CASSAGVGYGYTF.

V gene TRBV9 combines with J gene TRBJ2-1; 7 nucleotides match TRBD1. V dropped 0 bases and J dropped 4; count of bases not matched to a gene: 7. CDR1 SGDLS and CDR2 YYNGEE come from the germline V gene. This CDR3 spans 16 amino acids. CDR3 sequence: CASSVAGTELYNEQFF. The CDR3 nucleotides read TGTGCCAGCAGCGTAGCCGGGACAGAGTTATACAATGAGCAGTTCTTC.

In its sample, this clonotype was seen a few times. The chain joins TRBV19 to TRBJ1-5; 8 nucleotides align to TRBD1. CDR1 is LNHDA and CDR2 is SQIVND in the germline V gene (reference sequence). The CDR3 totals 16 residues. V trimming: 5 bases; J trimming: 5 bases; junction bases outside the gene matches: 11. DNA for the CDR3: TGTGCCAGTAGTGAGGCCTGGACAGGGTGGGATCAGCCCCAGCATTTT. This encodes CASSEAWTGWDQPQHF.

This clonotype was counted a few times. The rearrangement uses TRBV20-1 and TRBJ1-2; TRBD1 might be the D (5 bases). The CDR3 spans 14 residues. The ends were cut back, 0 bases at V and 5 bases at J, with 13 bases in the middle. The V gene's germline CDR1 is DFQATT and CDR2 SNEGSKA (reference sequence). In DNA, the CDR3 is TGCAGTGCTAGAGATACGGGGGGAAATTATGGCTACACCTTC. Translation gives CSARDTGGNYGYTF.

This sequence joins TRBV28 and TRBJ2-1, with TRBD2 matching over 8 bases. The CDR3 loop spans 14 amino acids. With 6 bases clipped from V and 5 bases from J, the junction kept 6 bases outside the gene matches. Germline-derived CDR1 and CDR2 are MDHEN and SYDVKM. The CDR3 DNA reads TGTGCCAGCAGGACCCGTAGCGGGAACAATGAGCAGTTCTTC. It yields the protein CASRTRSGNNEQFF. Full variable domain (missing parts from reference TRBV28 and TRBJ2-1): DVKVTQSSRYLVKRTGEKVFLECVQDMDHENMFWYRQDPGLGLRLIYFSYDVKMKEKGDIPEGYSVSREKKERFSLILESASTNQTSMYLCASRTRSGNNEQFFGPGTRLTVL.

There are a few counts of this clonotype. The J gene is TRBJ2-5, the V gene TRBV7-2; TRBD1 matches 11 bases. This CDR3 is 14 amino acids long. Germline trimming cut 6 bases from V and 11 bases from J; bases unmatched to any gene: 11. Germline V lookup: CDR1 SGHTA, CDR2 FQGNSA. The CDR3 DNA reads as TGTGCCAGCAGAGGACAGGGGGCGGTAGGAGAGCAGTACTTC. It yields the protein CASRGQGAVGEQYF. The complete variable domain, with remaining parts taken from reference TRBV7-2 and TRBJ2-5, reads GAGVSQSPSNKVTEKGKDVELRCDPISGHTALYWYRQSLGQGLEFLIYFQGNSAPDKSGLPSDRFSAERTGGSVSTLTIQRTQQEDSAVYLCASRGQGAVGEQYFGPGTRLLVL.

The CDR3 region is CAGNDRAWQPQHF. The CDR3 bases are TGTGCCGGCAACGACAGGGCATGGCAGCCCCAGCATTTT. This chain links TRBV6-2 or TRBV6-3 with TRBJ1-5, with 7 bases fitting TRBD1. CDR1 is MNHEY and CDR2 is SVGEGT in the germline V gene. The CDR3 spans 13 residues. After removal of 11 bases from V and 7 bases from J, the junction contained 11 bases not matched to a gene.

This chain links TRBV18 with TRBJ1-4; D remains ambiguous. Germline V gene sequence: CDR1 KGHSH, CDR2 LQKENI. Trimming pared 6 bases from V and 10 bases from J, leaving 12 bases between. The CDR3 extends over 12 amino acids. In DNA form, the CDR3 reads TGTGCCAGCTCGCCCGTCGGAAGAAAACTGTTTTTT. It specifies CASSPVGRKLFF.

The chain recombines TRBV29-1 with TRBJ1-2; D is uncertain. Germline V gene lookup returns CDR1 SQVTM and CDR2 ANQGSEA. This CDR3 spans 11 amino acids. The germline V and J ends were trimmed by 4 bases and 8 bases, with 11 bases remaining between them. CDR3 in DNA: TGCAGCGTTGTCGGGTTAACAGGCTACACCTTC. Translating gives CSVVGLTGYTF.

At least ten counts were recorded for this clonotype. The rearrangement joins TRBV5-5 to TRBJ2-2; TRBD2 matches at 8 bases. The CDR3 runs to 16 residues. Trimming took 4 bases from V and 3 from J; bases not matched to a gene: 8. The V gene's germline CDR1 is SGHKS and CDR2 YYEKEE (reference sequence). CDR3 nucleotide sequence: TGTGCCAGCAGCCCTACTTCTAGCGGGTACACCGGGGAGCTGTTTTTT. Translation: CASSPTSSGYTGELFF.

This rearrangement joins TRBV20-1 to TRBJ2-5, with 7 positions matching TRBD1. Trimming cost V 3 bases and J 11 bases; bases outside gene matches: 12. Germline V gives CDR1 DFQATT, CDR2 SNEGSKA (reference sequence). The CDR3 contains 13 residues. Here the CDR3 DNA reads TGCAGTGCTAGGAGAGGGGGCCCAGGGGAGCAGTACTTC. Its translation: CSARRGGPGEQYF.

This clonotype came up a few times. The chain has TRBV10-2 and TRBJ2-5; possible D gene TRBD2, 6 bases. Germline V gene sequence: CDR1 WSHSY, CDR2 SAAADI. The CDR3 is made up of 14 amino acids. The ends were cut back, 4 bases at V and 3 bases at J, with 12 bases in the middle. The CDR3 DNA reads TGCGCCAGCAGTGTCACTAGCCCTAAAGAGACCCAGTACTTC. It translates to CASSVTSPKETQYF.

This clonotype was found a few times. The genes are TRBV25-1 and TRBJ2-3; 10 bases fit TRBD2. Looked up from germline, CDR1 is MGHDK and CDR2 is SYGVNS. This CDR3 has 14 residues. Trimming removed 7 bases from V and 4 bases from J; junction bases left unmatched: 5. The CDR3 sequence: CASKRGGSADTQYF. CDR3 bases: TGTGCCAGCAAGCGGGGGGGTTCTGCAGATACGCAGTATTTT.

The rearrangement links TRBV15 to TRBJ1-1; a weak D match, TRBD1 (5 bases). The CDR3 is made up of 12 amino acids. The germline V gene has CDR1 LNHNV and CDR2 YYDKDF (reference sequence). V dropped 8 bases and J dropped 11 bases, with 18 bases sitting between them. In nucleotides, the CDR3 is TGTGCCACCGCCCCGGGGCCGCTGAAGGCTTTCTTT. Residues: CATAPGPLKAFF.

This clonotype turned up a few times. The V gene is TRBV7-6, the J gene TRBJ2-7; TRBD2 aligns across 14 bases. Germline trimming cut 5 bases from V and 6 bases from J; bases unmatched to any gene: 6. Germline V lookup: CDR1 SGHVS, CDR2 FNYEAQ. The CDR3 length is 15 residues. The DNA of the CDR3 is TGTGCCAGCAGCGGGACTAGCGGGAGCTTAGGCGAGCAGTACTTC. It yields the protein CASSGTSGSLGEQYF.

The chain links TRBV5-1 to TRBJ1-6; D possibly corresponds to TRBD1 (6 bases). This CDR3 has 15 residues. Trimming took 0 bases from V and 4 from J, leaving 8 bases between them. Germline-derived CDR1 and CDR2 are SGHRS and YFSETQ. CDR3 DNA sequence: TGCGCCAGCAGCTTGGAGGGACAATATAATTCACCCCTCCACTTT. It encodes CASSLEGQYNSPLHF.

V gene TRBV10-3 combines with J gene TRBJ2-5; TRBD2 aligns across 9 bases. The end of the DNA aligns better with TRBJ2-1, so the J call may be wrong. CDR1 ENHRY and CDR2 SYGVKD come from the germline V gene. The CDR3 totals 17 residues. Written as DNA, the CDR3 is TGTGCCATCAGTGAGGGTACTAGCGGGCCTTATTGGGATGAGCAGTTCTTC. Protein sequence: CAISEGTSGPYWDEQFF.

This sequence joins TRBV28 and TRBJ2-5; tentatively, D is TRBD2 (5 bases). The length of the CDR3 is 16 residues. CDR1 and CDR2 from the germline V gene are MDHEN and SYDVKM. V was pared by 5 bases and J by 1 base, with 17 bases between. The CDR3 sequence is CASSGSRSGRQETQYF. CDR3 coding DNA: TGTGCCAGCAGTGGCTCTAGGAGCGGTCGCCAAGAGACCCAGTACTTC.

This clonotype was counted only a few times. The gene calls are TRBV4-3 and TRBJ2-1, with 10 bases lining up with TRBD1. Germline CDR1 is LGHNA and CDR2 is YSLEER. The ends lost 1 base at V and 4 bases at J; junction bases unmatched: 4. The CDR3 length is 16 residues. CDR3 DNA: TGCGCCAGCAGCCAAGTTGACAGGGGGCAATACAATGAGCAGTTCTTC. Amino acid sequence: CASSQVDRGQYNEQFF.

This clonotype was seen a few times. The rearrangement joins TRBV3-1 to TRBJ1-4, with a weak D call TRBD1 (6 bases). The CDR3 runs to 17 residues. Germline assignment: CDR1 LGHDT and CDR2 YNNKEL (reference sequence). V was trimmed by 4 bases and J by 3 bases, leaving 18 bases between them. The CDR3 protein is CASSPDRQTGPNEKLFF. CDR3 nucleotide sequence: TGTGCCAGCAGCCCAGATCGGCAGACAGGTCCTAATGAAAAACTGTTTTTT.

A few counts support this clonotype. The V and J genes are TRBV7-9 and TRBJ2-5, with 7 bases fitting TRBD2. Unmatched junction bases numbered 4, after V lost 1 base and J lost 8 bases. From germline, CDR1 is SEHNR and CDR2 FQNEAQ (reference sequence). The CDR3 spans 13 residues. CDR3 loop: CASSLDGEGTQYF. In DNA form, the CDR3 reads TGTGCCAGCAGCTTAGACGGGGAGGGAACCCAGTACTTC.

This chain links TRBV20-1 with TRBJ1-6; the match to TRBD1 covers 7 bases. The CDR3 consists of 17 residues. Germline loops: CDR1 DFQATT, CDR2 SNEGSKA (reference sequence). Unmatched junction bases numbered 22, after V lost 3 bases and J lost 14 bases. CDR3 sequence reads: CSARNQNRDRGGLALHF. The CDR3 DNA sequence: TGCAGTGCTAGGAATCAAAACCGGGACAGAGGAGGGCTAGCCCTCCACTTT.